This T cell receptor beta chain emerged from a study of a mutant IDH1 vaccine in newly diagnosed glioma. The wider study: Pretreatment consisted of radiotherapy, temozolomide, or both, with most receiving both.

As for time point: week 11, during vaccination. Doses of 300 ug of mutant IDH1 20-mer peptide were given with topical imiquimod. The donors' diagnosis was new WHO grade 3 or 4 astrocytoma that was IDH1-mutant and ATRX-lost. Some clones are missing from TCRdb's copy, which holds only in-frame ones; the method was immunoSEQ multiplex PCR. This sample has more than 55,000 clones; less than 85% occur once, and the top ten carry around 3.5%. With respect to this clone: The antigen remains undetermined.

Germline V gene data show CDR1 as MDHEN and CDR2 as SYDVKM. V shed 10 bases and J 2 bases; nucleotides not matched to a gene: 5. The CDR3 is 14 amino acids. The chain is built from TRBV28 and TRBJ2-2; 9 positions agree with TRBD2. The sample was PBMCs, taken from a glioma patient whose treatment included an IDH1 peptide vaccine. The source of this sequence is a man in his thirties or forties with glioma. The CDR3 sequence: CATQAGGNTGELFF. The CDR3 region has the DNA TGTGCCACCCAAGCGGGGGGAAACACCGGGGAGCTGTTTTTT.